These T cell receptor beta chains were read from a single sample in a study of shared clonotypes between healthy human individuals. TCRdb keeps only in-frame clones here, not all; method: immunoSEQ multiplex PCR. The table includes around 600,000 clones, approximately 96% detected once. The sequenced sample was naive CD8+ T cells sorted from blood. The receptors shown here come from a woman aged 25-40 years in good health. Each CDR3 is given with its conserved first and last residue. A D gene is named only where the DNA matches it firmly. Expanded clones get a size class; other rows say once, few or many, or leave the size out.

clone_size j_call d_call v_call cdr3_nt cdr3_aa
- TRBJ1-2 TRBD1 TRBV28 TGTGCCAGCAGTTTATGGTCAGGGGGCGCAAATGGCTACACCTTC CASSLWSGGANGYTF
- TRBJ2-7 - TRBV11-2 TGTGCCAGCAGCTTAGGCGCCCAGAAGTACTACGAGCAGTACTTC CASSLGAQKYYEQYF
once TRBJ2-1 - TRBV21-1 TGTGCCAGCAGCCCCAATCGTAGGACTAGCGGGGGTAATGAGCAGTTCTTC CASSPNRRTSGGNEQFF
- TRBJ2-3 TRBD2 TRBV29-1 TGCAGCGTTGAGAGAGTAGCGGGGCCCCCCACAGATACGCAGTATTTT CSVERVAGPPTDTQYF
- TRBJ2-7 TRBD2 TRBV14 TGTGCCAGCAGTTCTAGGACTAGCGGGAGTGTTTCCTACGAGCAGTACTTC CASSSRTSGSVSYEQYF
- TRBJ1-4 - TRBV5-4 TGTGCCAGCAGCCCTGACAGCAATAATGAAAAACTGTTTTTT CASSPDSNNEKLFF
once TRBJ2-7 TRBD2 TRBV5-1 TGCGCCAGCAGCGACGGACTAGCGGGAGTGTTCCCCGAGCAGTACTTC CASSDGLAGVFPEQYF
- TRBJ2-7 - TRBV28 TGTGCCAGCAGGGGAAGCGGTTCCTACGAGCAGTACTTC CASRGSGSYEQYF
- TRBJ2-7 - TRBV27 TGTGCCAGCAGTTTATCGGGGGCGGGAAGTCAGTACTTC CASSLSGAGSQYF
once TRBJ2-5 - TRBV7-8 TGTGCCAGCAGCTTAATCGGGGCGGATCAAGAGACCCAGTACTTC CASSLIGADQETQYF
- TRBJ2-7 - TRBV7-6 TGTGCCAGCAGCTTAACAGGGTCGACCTACGAGCAGTACTTC CASSLTGSTYEQYF
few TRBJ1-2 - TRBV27 TGTGCCAGCAGTTCGGGACTGATCTATGGCTACACCTTC CASSSGLIYGYTF
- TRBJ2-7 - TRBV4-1 TGCGCCAGCAGCCAAGTTGTTGGCGACACCTACGAGCAGTACTTC CASSQVVGDTYEQYF
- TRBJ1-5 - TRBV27 TGTGCCAGCAGTGGCGGAGGCGCCGGACAGCCCCAGCATTTT CASSGGGAGQPQHF
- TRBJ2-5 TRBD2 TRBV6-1 TGTGCCAGCAGTGAAGGGATCGGGGGGGAAAGCCACCAAGAGACCCAGTACTTC CASSEGIGGESHQETQYF
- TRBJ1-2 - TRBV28 TGTGCCAGCACCTTGGTGGAAGGCAATGGCTACACCTTC CASTLVEGNGYTF
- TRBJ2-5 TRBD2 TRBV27 TGTGCCAGCAGCAGCGGGAGCCTCCAAGAGACCCAGTACTTC CASSSGSLQETQYF
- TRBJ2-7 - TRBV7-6 TGTGCCAGCACCATCAGGCTCGAGCAGTACTTC CASTIRLEQYF
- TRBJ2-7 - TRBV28 TGTGCCAGCCGACGGGGGGCAGATAGCTCCTACGAGCAGTACTTC CASRRGADSSYEQYF
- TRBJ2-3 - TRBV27 TGTGCCAGCAGTTTATCTGCCGGGATCACTAGCACAGATACGCAGTATTTT CASSLSAGITSTDTQYF
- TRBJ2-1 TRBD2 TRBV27 TGTGCCAGCAGTTTAAGCGGGAGTAGTGAGCAGTTCTTC CASSLSGSSEQFF
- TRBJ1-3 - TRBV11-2 TGTGCCAGCAGCTTCGGGGGGCCTGGAAACACCATATATTTT CASSFGGPGNTIYF
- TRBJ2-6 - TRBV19 TGTGCCAGTAGTATTTCGGGGCATTACTCTGGGGCCAACGTCCTGACTTTC CASSISGHYSGANVLTF
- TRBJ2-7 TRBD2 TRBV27 TGTGCCAGCCGGACTAGCGTATCCTACGAGCAGTACTTC CASRTSVSYEQYF
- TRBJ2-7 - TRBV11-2 TGTGCCAGCAGCTTAGGGGCGGGGGCCCGGGACGAGCAGTACTTC CASSLGAGARDEQYF
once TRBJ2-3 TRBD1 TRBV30 TGTGCCTGGAGTGTTCGGGACAGGGCTTTTGGAGATACGCAGTATTTT CAWSVRDRAFGDTQYF
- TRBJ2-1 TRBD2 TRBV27 TGTGCCAGCAGTTTACTAGCGGGAGGGTACAATGAGCAGTTCTTC CASSLLAGGYNEQFF
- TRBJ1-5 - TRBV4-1 TGCGCCAGCAGCCAAGATAGTAGAGGCCTCCTTCAGCCCCAGCATTTT CASSQDSRGLLQPQHF
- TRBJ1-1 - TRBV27 TGTGCCAGCAGTTTATCCCCAAATCCGAACACTGAAGCTTTCTTT CASSLSPNPNTEAFF
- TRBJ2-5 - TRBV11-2 TGTGCCAGCAGCTTGGAGTGGGGCCAGGAGACCCAGTACTTC CASSLEWGQETQYF
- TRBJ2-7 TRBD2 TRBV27 TGTGCCAGCAGTTTATGGGTAGCGGGAAGCTACGAGCAGTACTTC CASSLWVAGSYEQYF
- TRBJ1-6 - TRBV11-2 TGTGCCAGCAGCCTGCCCGGGACTATTAATTCACCCCTCCACTTT CASSLPGTINSPLHF